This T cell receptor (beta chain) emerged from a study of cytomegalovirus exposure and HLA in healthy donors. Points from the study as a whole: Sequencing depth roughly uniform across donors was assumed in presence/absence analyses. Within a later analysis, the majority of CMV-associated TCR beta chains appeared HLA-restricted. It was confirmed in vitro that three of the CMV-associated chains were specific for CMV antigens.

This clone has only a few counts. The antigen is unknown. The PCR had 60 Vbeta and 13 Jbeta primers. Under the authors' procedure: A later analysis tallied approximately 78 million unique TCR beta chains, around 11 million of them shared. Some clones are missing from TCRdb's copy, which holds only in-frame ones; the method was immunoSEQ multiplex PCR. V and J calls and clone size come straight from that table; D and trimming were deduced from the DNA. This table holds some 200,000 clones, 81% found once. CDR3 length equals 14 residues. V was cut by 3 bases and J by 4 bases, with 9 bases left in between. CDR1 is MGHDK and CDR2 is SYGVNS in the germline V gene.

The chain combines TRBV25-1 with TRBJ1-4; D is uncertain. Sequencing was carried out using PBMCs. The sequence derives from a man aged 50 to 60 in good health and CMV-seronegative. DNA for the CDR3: TGTGCCAGCAGTGATAATATCCTTAATGAAAAACTGTTTTTT. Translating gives CASSDNILNEKLFF.